The rows below give T cell receptor beta chains drawn from one sample of a study of T cell changes during pregnancy in multiple sclerosis. Method: immunoSEQ multiplex PCR; TCRdb's copy keeps in-frame clones and lacks some. Among about 31,000 clones listed, 80% to 90% were seen once. The source was CD8+ T cells from peripheral blood mononuclear cells, collected before pregnancy. Receptors originate from a female donor with multiple sclerosis, enrolled in a pregnancy study. The CDR3 runs from the conserved cysteine through the conserved F or W. Each record gives: J gene, V gene, clone size, D gene, CDR3 DNA, CDR3 protein. The D gene is left open where the match is weak. The size field is filled for only some rows; it gives once, few, many or a size class.

j_call: TRBJ2-7; v_call: TRBV6-1; clone_size: NA; d_call: TRBD1; cdr3_nt: TGTGCCAGCAGTCCGTCGGACAGGGGTGCCTACGAGCAGTACTTC; cdr3_aa: CASSPSDRGAYEQYF
j_call: TRBJ2-1; v_call: TRBV7-3; clone_size: NA; d_call: TRBD2; cdr3_nt: TGTGCCAGCAGCCCCAGACTAGCGGGGGGCCCCAGCACCTACAATGAGCAGTTCTTC; cdr3_aa: CASSPRLAGGPSTYNEQFF
j_call: TRBJ1-1; v_call: TRBV4-3; clone_size: NA; d_call: NA; cdr3_nt: TGCGCCAGCAGCCAAGATGGCAGCACTGAAGCTTTCTTT; cdr3_aa: CASSQDGSTEAFF
j_call: TRBJ1-4; v_call: TRBV7-9; clone_size: NA; d_call: TRBD1; cdr3_nt: TGTGCCAGCAGCCCCCGGGACAGGGATGAAAAACTGTTTTTT; cdr3_aa: CASSPRDRDEKLFF
j_call: TRBJ1-1; v_call: TRBV19; clone_size: NA; d_call: NA; cdr3_nt: TGTGCCAGTTACCCAGGGACTGAAGCTTTCTTT; cdr3_aa: CASYPGTEAFF
j_call: TRBJ2-7; v_call: TRBV7-2; clone_size: NA; d_call: TRBD2; cdr3_nt: TGTGCCAGTAGCGGGGGCCTCTCCTACGAGCAGTACTTC; cdr3_aa: CASSGGLSYEQYF
j_call: TRBJ1-1; v_call: TRBV9; clone_size: NA; d_call: TRBD1; cdr3_nt: TGTGCCAGCAGCGTGACAGGGGGCACTGAAGCTTTCTTT; cdr3_aa: CASSVTGGTEAFF
j_call: TRBJ2-7; v_call: TRBV5-6; clone_size: NA; d_call: TRBD1; cdr3_nt: TGTGCCAGCAGCCACACCGGGACAGACTACGAGCAGTACTTC; cdr3_aa: CASSHTGTDYEQYF
j_call: TRBJ2-5; v_call: TRBV6-5; clone_size: NA; d_call: NA; cdr3_nt: TGTGCCAGCAGTTACTCTGGGGGCGGCCCAGAGACCCAGTACTTC; cdr3_aa: CASSYSGGGPETQYF
j_call: TRBJ2-5; v_call: TRBV7-8; clone_size: NA; d_call: NA; cdr3_nt: TGTGCCAGCAGCTTAGCCCCCTATGGGCGCAGGGATCAAGAGACCCAGTACTTC; cdr3_aa: CASSLAPYGRRDQETQYF
j_call: TRBJ2-1; v_call: TRBV27; clone_size: NA; d_call: NA; cdr3_nt: TGTGCCAGCAGTTCTGATTTGAGCTCCTACAATGAGCAGTTCTTC; cdr3_aa: CASSSDLSSYNEQFF
j_call: TRBJ1-2; v_call: TRBV30; clone_size: NA; d_call: NA; cdr3_nt: TGTGCCTGGAGGTCGCGGAATTTAGGAGATTATGGCTACACCTTC; cdr3_aa: CAWRSRNLGDYGYTF
j_call: TRBJ2-7; v_call: TRBV5-1; clone_size: NA; d_call: NA; cdr3_nt: TGCGCCAGCAGCTTGGATTCCGCCGGGTCTGTCTACGAGCAGTACTTC; cdr3_aa: CASSLDSAGSVYEQYF
j_call: TRBJ2-7; v_call: TRBV11-3; clone_size: NA; d_call: TRBD1; cdr3_nt: TGTGCCAGCAGCTCGGGGGACAGGGCATACGAGCAGTACTTC; cdr3_aa: CASSSGDRAYEQYF
j_call: TRBJ1-1; v_call: TRBV4-3; clone_size: NA; d_call: NA; cdr3_nt: TGCGCCAGCAGCCAAGTAGAGGGCGACACTGAAGCTTTCTTT; cdr3_aa: CASSQVEGDTEAFF
j_call: TRBJ2-2; v_call: TRBV6-5; clone_size: NA; d_call: NA; cdr3_nt: TGTGCCAGCAGACTTTTGGACAGCAACACCGGGGAGCTGTTTTTT; cdr3_aa: CASRLLDSNTGELFF
j_call: TRBJ2-7; v_call: TRBV11-2; clone_size: NA; d_call: TRBD2; cdr3_nt: TGTGCCAGCAGCTTAATCGGGACTAGCGGGGGCCCCACCTACGAGCAGTACTTC; cdr3_aa: CASSLIGTSGGPTYEQYF
j_call: TRBJ2-3; v_call: TRBV7-2; clone_size: NA; d_call: NA; cdr3_nt: TGTGCCAGCAGCTTAGGGTTTGGGGGGGCGACAGATACGCAGTATTTT; cdr3_aa: CASSLGFGGATDTQYF
j_call: TRBJ2-2; v_call: TRBV6-4; clone_size: once; d_call: NA; cdr3_nt: TGTGCCAGCAGTGACAGGGCGGGGCCGAACACCGGGGAGCTGTTTTTT; cdr3_aa: CASSDRAGPNTGELFF
j_call: TRBJ1-5; v_call: TRBV7-9; clone_size: NA; d_call: NA; cdr3_nt: TGTGCCAGCAGCCAAACAGGGAATCAGCCCCAGCATTTT; cdr3_aa: CASSQTGNQPQHF
j_call: TRBJ2-5; v_call: TRBV7-9; clone_size: NA; d_call: TRBD2; cdr3_nt: TGTGCCAGCAGCTTACTTCCTAGCGGCCAAGAGACCCAGTACTTC; cdr3_aa: CASSLLPSGQETQYF
j_call: TRBJ2-1; v_call: TRBV18; clone_size: NA; d_call: NA; cdr3_nt: TGTGCCAGCTCACCCGCCGGGGAGGCCGGCAATGAGCAGTTCTTC; cdr3_aa: CASSPAGEAGNEQFF
j_call: TRBJ1-5; v_call: TRBV30; clone_size: NA; d_call: NA; cdr3_nt: TGTGCCTGGAGTCTGGGGGAGGGCAATCAGCCCCAGCATTTT; cdr3_aa: CAWSLGEGNQPQHF
j_call: TRBJ2-3; v_call: TRBV6-1; clone_size: NA; d_call: TRBD2; cdr3_nt: TGTGCCAGTACGGGACTAGCGGGATCCACAGATACGCAGTATTTT; cdr3_aa: CASTGLAGSTDTQYF
j_call: TRBJ2-2; v_call: TRBV25-1; clone_size: once; d_call: TRBD2; cdr3_nt: TGTGCCAGCAGTGGGGGACTAGAAGCGAACACCGGGGAGCTGTTTTTT; cdr3_aa: CASSGGLEANTGELFF
j_call: TRBJ2-5; v_call: TRBV19; clone_size: NA; d_call: NA; cdr3_nt: TGTGCCAGTAGTAGCAGGACAGTCCAAGAGACCCAGTACTTC; cdr3_aa: CASSSRTVQETQYF
j_call: TRBJ2-1; v_call: TRBV5-1; clone_size: NA; d_call: NA; cdr3_nt: TGCGCCAGTCGGGGATCGCGCGATGAGCAGTTCTTC; cdr3_aa: CASRGSRDEQFF
j_call: TRBJ2-7; v_call: TRBV15; clone_size: NA; d_call: NA; cdr3_nt: TGTGCCACCAGCGACGAGACAGACTACGAGCAGTACTTC; cdr3_aa: CATSDETDYEQYF
j_call: TRBJ2-2; v_call: TRBV9; clone_size: NA; d_call: NA; cdr3_nt: TGTGCCAGCAGCCACCCCATTGGGGGCGAGTTCCCCGGGGAGCTGTTTTTT; cdr3_aa: CASSHPIGGEFPGELFF
j_call: TRBJ1-3; v_call: TRBV6-5; clone_size: NA; d_call: NA; cdr3_nt: TGTGCCAGCAGTTACTCGAGAGGGAGCGGAAACACCATATATTTT; cdr3_aa: CASSYSRGSGNTIYF
j_call: TRBJ2-3; v_call: TRBV6-4; clone_size: many; d_call: TRBD2; cdr3_nt: TGTGCCAGCAGTGACGGGACTAGCGGGGGGGCAGATACGCAGTATTTT; cdr3_aa: CASSDGTSGGADTQYF
j_call: TRBJ2-1; v_call: TRBV4-1; clone_size: NA; d_call: NA; cdr3_nt: TGCGCCAGCAGCCAAGAAGAAGGACTTGCGTACACTGAGCAGTTCTTC; cdr3_aa: CASSQEEGLAYTEQFF